This is a list of T cell receptor beta chains from one sample in a study of T cells in Graves' hyperthyroidism and ophthalmopathy. TCRdb reprocessed the multiplex PCR reads with MiXCR, giving one entry per CDR3 protein. The sample has 550,000 to 700,000 distinct CDR3 sequences, about 15% seen once. Sequenced material: blood. The receptors shown here come from a woman aged 40 to 50 with Graves' ophthalmopathy. Each CDR3 is given with its conserved first and last residue. Each record gives: clone size, V gene, CDR3 protein. Size values are once, few and many counts, or a class for expanded clones, and some rows have none.

abundance: many
v_gene: TRBV10-2
CDR3aa: CASKGGSLPDEQYF

abundance: many
v_gene: TRBV2
CDR3aa: CASRDRDSYGYTF

abundance: many
v_gene: TRBV29-1
CDR3aa: CSVEDGAGVDEQYF

abundance: many
v_gene: TRBV15
CDR3aa: CATSGGTTGNTIYF

abundance: few
v_gene: TRBV15
CDR3aa: CATSTETSRYVAKNIQYF

abundance: many
v_gene: TRBV7-2
CDR3aa: CASSLRTGHNQPQHF

abundance: many
v_gene: TRBV24-1
CDR3aa: CATSDPTAGVDTGELFF

abundance: NA
v_gene: TRBV4-1
CDR3aa: CASSQRLGQGLGMNTEAFF

abundance: many
v_gene: TRBV6-5
CDR3aa: CASNRASGFYEQYF

abundance: NA
v_gene: TRBV30
CDR3aa: CAWRPREAGLAKNIQYF

abundance: many
v_gene: TRBV4-1
CDR3aa: CASSQEFGELFF

abundance: few
v_gene: TRBV29-1
CDR3aa: CSVEEKGLGAFF

abundance: many
v_gene: TRBV27
CDR3aa: CASRSTGTEAFF

abundance: many
v_gene: TRBV19
CDR3aa: CASTPMDRGRRDYGYTF

abundance: many
v_gene: TRBV6-2/TRBV6-3
CDR3aa: CASSYSGREGEQYF

abundance: many
v_gene: TRBV7-9
CDR3aa: CASSFSGSGETQYF

abundance: NA
v_gene: TRBV25-1
CDR3aa: CASSPPSPTGFTDTQYF

abundance: few
v_gene: TRBV10-3
CDR3aa: CAISESGGGSDGYTF

abundance: many
v_gene: TRBV7-9
CDR3aa: CASSWTEHYGYTF

abundance: many
v_gene: TRBV29-1
CDR3aa: CSVAMSRNTEAFF

abundance: NA
v_gene: TRBV6-1
CDR3aa: CASSEAWGPYYGYTF

abundance: NA
v_gene: TRBV7-9
CDR3aa: CASSTDPAYEQYF

abundance: many
v_gene: TRBV7-9
CDR3aa: CASTGTGASPLHF

abundance: many
v_gene: TRBV27
CDR3aa: CASSLSRNSYGYTF

abundance: NA
v_gene: TRBV19
CDR3aa: CASSNDASPYSEAFF

abundance: many
v_gene: TRBV9
CDR3aa: CASSPSLGTQQETQYF

abundance: NA
v_gene: TRBV27
CDR3aa: CASSFGGVGTEAFF

abundance: many
v_gene: TRBV11-2
CDR3aa: CASSRSGQGAYEQYF

abundance: NA
v_gene: TRBV28
CDR3aa: CASSYRDRVANEQYF